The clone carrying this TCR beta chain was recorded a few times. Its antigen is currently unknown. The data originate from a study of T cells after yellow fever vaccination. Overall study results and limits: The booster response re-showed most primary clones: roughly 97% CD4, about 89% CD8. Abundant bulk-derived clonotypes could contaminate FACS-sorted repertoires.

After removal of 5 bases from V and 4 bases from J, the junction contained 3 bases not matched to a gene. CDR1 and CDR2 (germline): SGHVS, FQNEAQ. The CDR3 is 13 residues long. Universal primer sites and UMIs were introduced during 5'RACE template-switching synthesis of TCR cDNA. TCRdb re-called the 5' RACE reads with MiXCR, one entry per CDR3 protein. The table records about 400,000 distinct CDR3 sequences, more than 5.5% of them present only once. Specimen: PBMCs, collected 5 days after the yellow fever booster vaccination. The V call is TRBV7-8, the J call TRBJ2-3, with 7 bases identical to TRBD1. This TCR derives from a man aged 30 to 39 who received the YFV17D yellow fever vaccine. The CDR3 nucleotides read TGTGCCAGCAGCATTACAGGGGCAGATACGCAGTATTTT. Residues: CASSITGADTQYF.